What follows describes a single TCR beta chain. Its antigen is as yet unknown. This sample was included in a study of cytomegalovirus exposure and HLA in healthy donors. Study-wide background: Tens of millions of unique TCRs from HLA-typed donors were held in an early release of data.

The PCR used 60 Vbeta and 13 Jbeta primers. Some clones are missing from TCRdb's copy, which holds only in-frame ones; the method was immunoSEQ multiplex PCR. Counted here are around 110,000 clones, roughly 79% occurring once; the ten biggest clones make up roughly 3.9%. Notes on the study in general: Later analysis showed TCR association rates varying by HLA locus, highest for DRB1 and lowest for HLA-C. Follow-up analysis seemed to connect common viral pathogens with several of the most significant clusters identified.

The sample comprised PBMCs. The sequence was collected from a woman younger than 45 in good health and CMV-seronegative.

CDR3 coding DNA: TGCGCCAGCAGCTTGGGGACAGGGGGCGACTATGGCTACACCTTC. Its translation: CASSLGTGGDYGYTF. This chain joins TRBV5-1 and TRBJ1-2, with 11 bases aligning to TRBD1. The CDR3 spans 15 residues. Germline lookup yields CDR1 SGHRS and CDR2 YFSETQ. J lost 3 bases, V lost 0 bases, and 1 base had no gene match.